This T cell receptor (beta chain) was obtained from a study of T cell changes during pregnancy in multiple sclerosis. Per the germline V gene, CDR1 is MGHDK and CDR2 is SYGVNS. The CDR3 has 11 residues. Trimming removed 0 bases from V and 9 bases from J, with 5 bases in between. Method: immunoSEQ multiplex PCR; TCRdb's copy keeps in-frame clones and lacks some. Of more than 40,000 clones in the sample, 85% to 95% were seen once. The sequences come from CD4+ T cells from peripheral blood mononuclear cells, collected in the second trimester of pregnancy. The receptor's source is a female donor with multiple sclerosis, enrolled in a pregnancy study. The rearrangement links TRBV25-1 to TRBJ1-2; D gene ambiguous. The CDR3 coding sequence is TGTGCCAGCAGTGAATATCGTCGCTACACCTTC. Amino acids: CASSEYRRYTF.